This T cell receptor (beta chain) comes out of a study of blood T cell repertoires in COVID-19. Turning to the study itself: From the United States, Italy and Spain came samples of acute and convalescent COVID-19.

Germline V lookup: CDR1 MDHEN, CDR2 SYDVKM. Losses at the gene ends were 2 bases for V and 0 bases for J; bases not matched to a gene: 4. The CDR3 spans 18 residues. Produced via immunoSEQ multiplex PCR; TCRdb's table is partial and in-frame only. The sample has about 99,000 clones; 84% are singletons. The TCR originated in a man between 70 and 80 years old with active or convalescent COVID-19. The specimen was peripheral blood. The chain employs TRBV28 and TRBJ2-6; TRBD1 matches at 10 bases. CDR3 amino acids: CASSLRGTGASGANVLTF. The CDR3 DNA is TGTGCCAGCAGTTTAAGGGGGACAGGGGCCTCTGGGGCCAACGTCCTGACTTTC.